This entry concerns a single T cell receptor (beta chain). Its matching antigen is unknown. The authors used template switching to add a universal primer site and gave cDNA unique molecular identifiers. TCRdb recomputed calls from the 5' RACE reads with MiXCR, one row per CDR3 protein. The data contain approximately 550,000 distinct CDR3 sequences, under 25% of them singletons. Per the germline V gene, CDR1 is MNHNS and CDR2 is SASEGT. The ends lost 4 bases at V and 7 bases at J; junction bases unmatched: 17. This CDR3 contains 18 residues. Healthy Caucasians provided all donations. This specimen belongs to a study of identical twins. Whole-study results and caveats: Conclusions were based on cross-sectional statistical analysis, without following the same donors. Among out-of-frame alpha sequences shared by twins, low generation probability occurred in excess.

The sample was also linked to a second study, of yellow fever vaccine responses in identical twins.

The J gene is TRBJ2-1, the V gene TRBV6-1; 9 nucleotides agree with TRBD1. The origin of this receptor is a young woman in good health. Sequencing was carried out using CD4+ T cells sorted from blood. The CDR3 nucleotides read TGTGCCAGCAGTGGAGCAATGACCGGGACAGGGAGTGTAAATGAGCAGTTCTTC. Its protein product is CASSGAMTGTGSVNEQFF.